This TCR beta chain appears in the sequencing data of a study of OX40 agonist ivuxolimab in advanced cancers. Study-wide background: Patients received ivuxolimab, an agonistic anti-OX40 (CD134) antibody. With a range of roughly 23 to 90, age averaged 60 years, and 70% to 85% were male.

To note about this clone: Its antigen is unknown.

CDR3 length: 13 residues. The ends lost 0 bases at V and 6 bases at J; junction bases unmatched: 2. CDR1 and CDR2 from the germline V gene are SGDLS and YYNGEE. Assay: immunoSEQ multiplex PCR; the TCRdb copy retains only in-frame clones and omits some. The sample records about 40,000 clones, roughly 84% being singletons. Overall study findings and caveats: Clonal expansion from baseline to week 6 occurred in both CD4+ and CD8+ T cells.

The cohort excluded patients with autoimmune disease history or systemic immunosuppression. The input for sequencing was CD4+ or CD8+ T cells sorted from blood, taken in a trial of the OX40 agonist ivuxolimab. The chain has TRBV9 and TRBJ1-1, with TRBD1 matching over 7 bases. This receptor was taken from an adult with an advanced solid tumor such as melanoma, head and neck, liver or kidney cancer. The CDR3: CASSVEGASEAFF. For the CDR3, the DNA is TGTGCCAGCAGCGTAGAGGGGGCTTCTGAAGCTTTCTTT.